Shown below are 19 T cell receptor beta chains from a single sample sequenced in a study of cytomegalovirus exposure and HLA in healthy donors. PCR employed 60 Vbeta and 13 Jbeta primers. Only in-frame clones appear in the TCRdb table, and some are missing; sequencing was by immunoSEQ multiplex PCR. The table lists 150,000 to 180,000 clones, 80% of them singletons, with 9.5% to 15% in the top ten. The material sequenced was PBMCs. The receptors derive from a man under 40 in good health and CMV-seropositive.

The V gene is TRBV10-3, the J gene TRBJ2-7; 9 bases align to TRBD1. J lost 4 bases, V lost 4 bases, and 8 bases had no gene match. CDR1 is ENHRY, CDR2 SYGVKD, per germline. CDR3 length: 15 residues. CDR3 DNA: TGTGCCATCAGTGGCGCGGGACAGGGCGTTTACGAGCAGTACTTC. Protein sequence: CAISGAGQGVYEQYF.

The count of this clone is one. The genes are TRBV18 and TRBJ2-2; no definite D call. This CDR3 has 16 amino acids. V dropped 2 bases and J dropped 0 bases, with 10 bases sitting between them. Germline-derived CDR1 and CDR2 are KGHSH and LQKENI. CDR3 nucleotide sequence: TGTGCCAGCTCACCATTTGATAGTACGAACACCGGGGAGCTGTTTTTT. Residues: CASSPFDSTNTGELFF.

A few counts support this clone. The J gene is TRBJ2-7, the V gene TRBV20-1, with D maybe TRBD1 (5 bases). Germline V gene sequence: CDR1 DFQATT, CDR2 SNEGSKA (reference sequence). Trimming stripped 6 bases from V and 6 bases from J, with 9 bases between. The CDR3 is 10 residues long. CDR3 region: CSAPRGEQYF. The CDR3 nucleotides are TGCAGTGCCCCAAGGGGCGAGCAGTACTTC.

The chain joins TRBV7-6 to TRBJ1-2; D perhaps matches TRBD1 (6 bases). The V end lost 5 bases, the J end lost 6 bases, and 19 bases lay between the germline ends. CDR3 size: 15 residues. The V gene's germline CDR1 is SGHVS and CDR2 FNYEAQ. Written as DNA, the CDR3 is TGTGCCAGCAGCCGAAGTCAACAGGGTATACATGGCTACACCTTC. Translation gives CASSRSQQGIHGYTF.

The chain joins TRBV5-4 to TRBJ2-2, with 9 bases aligning to TRBD2. Germline V gene data show CDR1 as SGHNT and CDR2 as YYREEE (reference sequence). The CDR3 has 18 amino acids. Trimming cost V 0 bases and J 3 bases; bases outside gene matches: 9. Written as DNA, the CDR3 is TGTGCCAGCAGCTTGGCTAGCGGGACCTACCCGGACACCGGGGAGCTGTTTTTT. This codes for CASSLASGTYPDTGELFF.

The chain recombines TRBV11-2 with TRBJ2-1; D is perhaps TRBD1 (6 bases). Germline V gene lookup returns CDR1 SGHAT and CDR2 FQNNGV. The CDR3 has 16 residues. Trimming shortened V by 3 bases and J by 5 bases, and 17 bases separated the two germline ends. Written as DNA, the CDR3 is TGTGCCAGCAGCTTCGGGCAGGGGATAGGACACAATGAGCAGTTCTTC. Translated, it gives CASSFGQGIGHNEQFF.

A single count supports this clone. This chain uses TRBV14 with TRBJ2-7, with TRBD1 matching over 8 bases. The ends lost 3 bases at V and 9 bases at J; junction bases unmatched: 13. This CDR3 contains 15 residues. CDR1 is SGHDN, CDR2 FVKESK, per germline. For the CDR3, the DNA is TGTGCCAGCAGCCATTCTACGGGGACAGGTGGCGCGCAGTACTTC. It translates to CASSHSTGTGGAQYF.

This chain connects TRBV27 to TRBJ2-1; D gene ambiguous. The CDR3 runs to 14 residues. Germline values: CDR1 MNHEY, CDR2 SMNVEV (reference sequence). Trimming stripped 6 bases from V and 2 bases from J, with 11 bases between. CDR3 residues: CASSPQTPYNEQFF. CDR3 DNA: TGTGCCAGCAGCCCCCAGACTCCCTACAATGAGCAGTTCTTC.

This chain connects TRBV4-1 to TRBJ2-3; a weak D match, TRBD2 (5 bases). Germline V lookup: CDR1 MGHRA, CDR2 YSYEKL. The CDR3 runs to 16 residues. V shed 0 bases and J shed 0 bases, with 10 bases lying between them. In DNA form, the CDR3 reads TGCGCCAGCAGCCAAGACCCAGCGGTTAGCACAGATACGCAGTATTTT. Its protein is CASSQDPAVSTDTQYF.

The rearrangement joins TRBV2 to TRBJ1-1; D not certain. CDR3 length: 14 amino acids. V lost 2 bases, J lost 1 base, and 8 bases lay in between. Germline V gene sequence: CDR1 SNHLY, CDR2 FYNNEI. CDR3 in DNA: TGTGCCAGCAGTGAAAAGCCGGGGAACACTGAAGCTTTCTTT. This encodes CASSEKPGNTEAFF.

This chain joins TRBV7-9 and TRBJ2-3; TRBD2 is a possible D gene (6 bases). Trimming left V 3 bases short and J 1 base short, with 14 bases between. The CDR3 consists of 16 residues. Per germline, CDR1 SEHNR and CDR2 FQNEAQ (reference sequence). CDR3 in DNA: TGTGCCAGCAGCTTTACTTGGGAGGCCGGCACAGATACGCAGTATTTT. This sequence encodes CASSFTWEAGTDTQYF.

V and J are TRBV5-1 and TRBJ1-1, with TRBD1 as a possible D gene (6 bases). V lost 4 bases and J lost 5, with 15 bases in between. There are 14 residues in the CDR3. CDR1 is SGHRS and CDR2 is YFSETQ in the germline V gene. The DNA for the CDR3 is TGCGCCAGCAGCCCCGAGAGGGGGTCTACTGAAGCTTTCTTT. This translates into CASSPERGSTEAFF.

J is TRBJ1-5 and V is TRBV19; D uncertain. CDR3 length: 15 residues. Trimming cost V 1 base and J 0 bases, with 7 bases left between them. Germline CDR1 and CDR2: LNHDA and SQIVND (reference sequence). The CDR3, as DNA: TGTGCCAGTAGTATAGGGCGGATTAGCAATCAGCCCCAGCATTTT. Residues: CASSIGRISNQPQHF.

J is TRBJ2-7 and V is TRBV27; 7 bases align to TRBD2. V lost 6 bases to trimming and J lost 0 bases; unmatched junction nucleotides: 8. Germline V gene sequence: CDR1 MNHEY, CDR2 SMNVEV (reference sequence). CDR3 length equals 15 residues. In nucleotides, the CDR3 is TGTGCCAGCAGCCGAGCGGGACTCAACTCCTACGAGCAGTACTTC. Translation: CASSRAGLNSYEQYF.

The J gene is TRBJ1-2, the V gene TRBV28; D unresolved. Germline V gene data show CDR1 as MDHEN and CDR2 as SYDVKM. Trimming left V 1 base short and J 2 bases short, with 8 bases between. The CDR3 extends over 14 amino acids. The CDR3 here is CASSLFGVNYGYTF. DNA for the CDR3: TGTGCCAGCAGTTTATTTGGAGTGAACTATGGCTACACCTTC.

This clone was detected a few times. V gene TRBV4-2 combines with J gene TRBJ2-7; TRBD1 aligns across 10 bases. J gave up 5 bases and V 5 bases, and 3 bases lay outside the gene matches. Germline V lookup: CDR1 LGHNA, CDR2 YNFKEQ. The CDR3 has 13 residues. The CDR3 DNA is TGTGCCAGCAGCGAGGACAGGGGGAACGAGCAGTACTTC. It translates to CASSEDRGNEQYF.

The chain is built from TRBV4-1 and TRBJ2-7; D gene ambiguous. The CDR3 spans 14 residues. Germline-derived CDR1 and CDR2 are MGHRA and YSYEKL. Trimming stripped 1 base from V and 2 bases from J, with 9 bases between. The DNA for the CDR3 is TGCGCCAGCAGCCAAGTAGGAGATACCTACGAGCAGTACTTC. Encoded protein: CASSQVGDTYEQYF.

V usage is TRBV28 and J usage is TRBJ2-7, with 9 bases aligning to TRBD2. Germline CDR1 MDHEN, CDR2 SYDVKM. This CDR3 comprises 12 residues. The CDR3 region is CASKREVSEQYF. CDR3 DNA sequence: TGTGCTTCGAAGCGGGAGGTTAGCGAGCAGTACTTC.

The chain recombines TRBV7-2 with TRBJ2-5, with 9 bases lining up with TRBD1. Per germline, CDR1 SGHTA and CDR2 FQGNSA. The CDR3 length is 14 residues. Trimming at V came to 3 bases and at J to 2 bases, leaving 1 base not matched to a gene. Here the CDR3 DNA reads TGTGCCAGCAGCTTTGGGACAGGGCAAGAGACCCAGTACTTC. Protein: CASSFGTGQETQYF.